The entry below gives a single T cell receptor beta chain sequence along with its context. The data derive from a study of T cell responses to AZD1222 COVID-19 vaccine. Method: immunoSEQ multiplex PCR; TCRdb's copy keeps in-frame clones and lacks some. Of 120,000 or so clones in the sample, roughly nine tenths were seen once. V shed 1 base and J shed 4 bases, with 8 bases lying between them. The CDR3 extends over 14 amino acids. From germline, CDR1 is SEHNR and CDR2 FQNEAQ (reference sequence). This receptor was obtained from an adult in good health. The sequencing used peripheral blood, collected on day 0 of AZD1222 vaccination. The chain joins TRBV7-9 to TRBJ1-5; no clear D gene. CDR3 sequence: CASSLGSGNQPQHF. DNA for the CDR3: TGTGCCAGCAGCTTAGGGTCTGGTAATCAGCCCCAGCATTTT.